This T cell receptor (beta chain) comes out of a study of STAT5B mutations in CD4+ large granular lymphocyte leukemia. The CDR3 runs to 15 residues. Germline V lookup: CDR1 KGHSH, CDR2 LQKENI. Trimming removed 5 bases from V and 4 bases from J, with 17 bases in between. Points from the study as a whole: Compared with healthy controls (2/35), patient top clones favored TRBV06 (8/27).

With regard to this clone: As yet, its antigen is unknown.

Using immunoSEQ multiplex PCR, the repertoire was profiled, and TCRdb retains in-frame clones only, with some absent. The sample consists of approximately 40,000 clones, roughly 83% of them appearing once. V is TRBV18 and J is TRBJ1-2; tentatively, D is TRBD1 (6 bases). The sequenced sample was CD4+ T cells from blood buffy coats. The sequence was collected from a human donor in good health. The CDR3, as DNA: TGTGCCAGCTCATCCGAGACAGGCCCCGGCTATGGCTACACCTTC. Translation: CASSSETGPGYGYTF.